Following are 22 T cell receptor beta chains from one sample sequenced in a study of cytomegalovirus exposure and HLA in healthy donors. 60 Vbeta and 13 Jbeta primers were used in PCR. Clones were sequenced by immunoSEQ multiplex PCR, and TCRdb holds only the in-frame ones, with some missing. The table includes roughly 120,000 clones, about 74% detected once. The sequencing sample was made of PBMCs. The source is a woman in her forties or fifties in good health and CMV-seropositive.

CDR3 bases: TGTGCCAGTAAAAATCCAGGGGGAAATGAGCAGTTCTTC. Encoded protein: CASKNPGGNEQFF. V is TRBV6-1 and J is TRBJ2-1; TRBD1 agrees at 7 bases. Germline V gene data show CDR1 as MNHNS and CDR2 as SASEGT. The CDR3 loop spans 13 amino acids. With 9 bases clipped from V and 7 bases from J, the junction kept 9 bases outside the gene matches.

This clone was observed once. This sequence joins TRBV19 and TRBJ2-5; 7 nucleotides agree with TRBD2. In germline, CDR1 is LNHDA, CDR2 SQIVND (reference sequence). Trimming took 3 bases from V and 11 from J; bases not matched to a gene: 12. CDR3 length: 14 residues. CDR3 sequence reads: CASSMSLADLQQYF. Written as DNA, the CDR3 is TGTGCCAGTAGTATGTCTCTAGCGGACCTACAGCAGTACTTC. The entire variable domain, with the rest obtained from reference TRBV19 and TRBJ2-5, is as follows: DGGITQSPKYLFRKEGQNVTLSCEQNLNHDAMYWYRQDPGQGLRLIYYSQIVNDFQKGDIAEGYSVSREKKESFPLTVTSAQKNPTAFYLCASSMSLADLQQYFGPGTRLLVL.

The chain carries TRBV28 and TRBJ1-2, with D uncertain. V lost 7 bases and J 1 base, leaving 10 bases between the germline ends. The CDR3 totals 13 residues. Germline-derived CDR1 and CDR2 are MDHEN and SYDVKM. CDR3 nucleotides: TGTGCCAGCACTCCCGGGGTTAACTATGGCTACACCTTC. This translates into CASTPGVNYGYTF.

The CDR3 nucleotides are TGTGCCAGCAGTTCACCAGGGACCGGGGAGCTGTTTTTT. Residues: CASSSPGTGELFF. The gene calls are TRBV6-5 and TRBJ2-2, with D possibly TRBD1 on 5 matching bases. This CDR3 is built from 13 residues. V dropped 4 bases and J dropped 5 bases, with 8 bases sitting between them. Germline lookup yields CDR1 MNHEY and CDR2 SVGAGI.

This chain joins TRBV15 and TRBJ1-2, with D hard to call. The CDR3 has 14 amino acids. The V end lost 1 base, the J end lost 7 bases, and 13 bases lay between the germline ends. The germline gives CDR1 LNHNV, CDR2 YYDKDF (reference sequence). DNA of the CDR3: TGTGCCACCAGCAGAGGGGAGAGGGTTTCTGGCTACACCTTC. Translated, it gives CATSRGERVSGYTF.

V is TRBV5-5 and J is TRBJ1-6; unclear D gene. From germline, CDR1 is SGHKS and CDR2 YYEKEE (reference sequence). The CDR3 loop spans 15 amino acids. Trimming took 0 bases from V and 8 from J, leaving 12 bases between them. CDR3 in DNA: TGTGCCAGCAGCTTGGCCGGAGGAAGCGATTCACCCCTCCACTTT. Amino acids: CASSLAGGSDSPLHF.

In its sample, this clone was seen a few times. The CDR3 coding sequence is TGTGCCAGCAGCTCTCTTCGGACTAGCGGGGGTGAGACCCAGTACTTC. Amino acids: CASSSLRTSGGETQYF. This chain uses TRBV7-7 with TRBJ2-5, with 13 bases identical to TRBD2. From germline, CDR1 is SSHAT and CDR2 FNYEAQ (reference sequence). The CDR3 is made up of 16 amino acids. J was trimmed by 5 bases and V by 4 bases; bases with no gene match: 7.

In DNA, the CDR3 is TGCAGCGTTGAATCCCGAAGCTTAAGTGGCTACACCTTC. Amino acid sequence: CSVESRSLSGYTF. V usage is TRBV29-1 and J usage is TRBJ1-2; D gene uncertain. Trimming left V 2 bases short and J 7 bases short, with 14 bases between. Germline-derived CDR1 and CDR2 are SQVTM and ANQGSEA. The CDR3 consists of 13 residues.

This chain uses TRBV6-5 with TRBJ1-2; no definite D call. Trimming pared 4 bases from V and 2 bases from J, leaving 11 bases between. Germline CDR1 MNHEY, CDR2 SVGAGI. This CDR3 spans 14 amino acids. CDR3 protein: CASSSGRGNYGYTF. The CDR3 DNA is TGTGCCAGCAGTTCAGGCCGAGGGAACTATGGCTACACCTTC.

This clone turned up a few times. V is TRBV27 and J is TRBJ1-2; 8 bases map to TRBD1. The germline V gene has CDR1 MNHEY and CDR2 SMNVEV (reference sequence). The length of the CDR3 is 15 residues. Trimming cost V 2 bases and J 7 bases; bases outside gene matches: 9. The CDR3 nucleotides read TGTGCCAGCAGTTTAAGAACAGGGGGAAGGGGTGGCTACACCTTC. It codes for CASSLRTGGRGGYTF.

This chain connects TRBV5-1 to TRBJ2-5; 8 positions agree with TRBD1. CDR1 is SGHRS and CDR2 is YFSETQ in the germline V gene. Trimming at V came to 4 bases and at J to 4 bases, leaving 6 bases not matched to a gene. The CDR3 extends over 14 amino acids. The CDR3: CASSPGQGRETQYF. DNA of the CDR3: TGCGCCAGCAGCCCAGGACAGGGACGAGAGACCCAGTACTTC. Based on the CDR3 plus reference TRBV5-1 and TRBJ2-5, the full variable domain is KAGVTQTPRYLIKTRGQQVTLSCSPISGHRSVSWYQQTPGQGLQFLFEYFSETQRNKGNFPGRFSGRQFSNSRSEMNVSTLELGDSALYLCASSPGQGRETQYFGPGTRLLVL.

The rearrangement links TRBV6-1 to TRBJ2-5; no firm D call. Per germline, CDR1 MNHNS and CDR2 SASEGT. The CDR3 has 15 residues. Trimming shortened V by 2 bases and J by 2 bases, and 12 bases separated the two germline ends. The CDR3, as DNA: TGTGCCAGCAGTGAATGGCACCGACTTCAAGAGACCCAGTACTTC. Translating it yields CASSEWHRLQETQYF.

This clone has just one count. This rearrangement joins TRBV30 to TRBJ2-7; D is unclear. This CDR3 spans 13 amino acids. The germline CDR1 and CDR2 sequences are GTSNPN and SVGIG (reference sequence). V was cut by 1 base and J by 1 base, with 8 bases left in between. The CDR3 nucleotides read TGTGCCTGGAGTGACGGAGCGTCCTACGAGCAGTACTTC. It translates to CAWSDGASYEQYF.

V and J are TRBV18 and TRBJ1-3, with a possible D match to TRBD1 (5 bases). Looked up from germline, CDR1 is KGHSH and CDR2 is LQKENI. CDR3 length equals 16 residues. V shed 2 bases and J shed 0 bases, with 11 bases lying between them. The CDR3 DNA is TGTGCCAGCTCACCATCACAGGCCTTCTCTGGAAACACCATATATTTT. It is translated as CASSPSQAFSGNTIYF. The whole variable domain, remainder taken from reference TRBV18 and TRBJ1-3, is NAGVMQNPRHLVRRRGQEARLRCSPMKGHSHVYWYRQLPEEGLKFMVYLQKENIIDESGMPKERFSAEFPKEGPSILRIQQVVRGDSAAYFCASSPSQAFSGNTIYFGEGSWLTVV.

About this clone: Different DNA sequences within this sample yield the same CDR3. The gene calls are TRBV6-5 and TRBJ2-1; D call uncertain. V was shortened by 7 bases and J by 4 bases, with 11 bases between the two germline ends. Germline CDR1 MNHEY, CDR2 SVGAGI. CDR3 size: 13 residues. The chain's CDR3 is CASTQGAYNEQFF. CDR3 sequence (DNA): TGTGCCAGCACCCAAGGAGCTTACAATGAGCAGTTCTTC.

This clone was observed a few times. V usage is TRBV6-5 and J usage is TRBJ2-2; 11 positions match TRBD2. Trimming removed 4 bases from V and 7 bases from J; junction bases left unmatched: 8. The length of the CDR3 is 16 residues. Germline V gives CDR1 MNHEY, CDR2 SVGAGI. The CDR3 DNA follows: TGTGCCAGCAGTTCCGGACTAGCGGGCCGGGTCGGGGAGCTGTTTTTT. Protein product: CASSSGLAGRVGELFF.

As to this clone: The conserved phenylalanine or tryptophan normally closing the CDR3 is absent here, so this likely arose from a read error. The chain joins TRBV5-6 to TRBJ1-6, with D hard to call. Germline CDR1 is SGHDT and CDR2 is YYEEEE. The CDR3 runs to 15 residues. With 1 base removed from V and 7 bases from J, the gap between germline ends came to 12 bases. The CDR3 nucleotides are TGTGCCAGCAGCTTGTCTTTGACACCGAATTCACCCCTCCACCTT. Protein sequence: CASSLSLTPNSPLHL.

V usage is TRBV7-9 and J usage is TRBJ2-7; D perhaps matches TRBD2 (7 bases). The CDR3 spans 14 residues. V was cut by 10 bases and J by 6 bases, with 22 bases left in between. Germline V gene lookup returns CDR1 SEHNR and CDR2 FQNEAQ (reference sequence). Here the CDR3 DNA reads TGTGCCACCCGATCCGGGGGGCTCCAACCCGAGCAGTACTTC. It yields the protein CATRSGGLQPEQYF.

This clone was picked up a small number of times. The rearrangement links TRBV6-1 to TRBJ2-7, with 8 bases fitting TRBD1. The V and J ends lost 4 bases and 5 bases, in that order; junction bases with no gene match: 10. This CDR3 region has 15 residues. In germline, CDR1 is MNHNS, CDR2 SASEGT. The CDR3 loop reads CASSAWTGSRDEQYF. CDR3 sequence (DNA): TGTGCCAGCAGTGCCTGGACAGGGTCCCGGGACGAGCAGTACTTC.

The chain recombines TRBV6-1 with TRBJ2-1, with 8 positions matching TRBD1. Germline CDR1 is MNHNS and CDR2 is SASEGT. J gave up 4 bases and V 6 bases, and 5 bases lay outside the gene matches. The CDR3 totals 14 residues. The CDR3 spells CASSQGAGYNEQFF. CDR3 nucleotide sequence: TGTGCCAGCAGCCAGGGGGCAGGGTACAATGAGCAGTTCTTC.

The genes are TRBV29-1 and TRBJ1-6; D remains unclear. Germline V gene sequence: CDR1 SQVTM, CDR2 ANQGSEA. The germline V and J ends were trimmed by 4 bases and 9 bases, with 13 bases remaining between them. This CDR3 is 13 amino acids long. CDR3 protein: CSVARERGSPLHF. The DNA for the CDR3 is TGCAGCGTTGCCCGGGAACGGGGTTCACCCCTCCACTTT. Full variable domain (missing parts from reference TRBV29-1 and TRBJ1-6): SAVISQKPSRDICQRGTSLTIQCQVDSQVTMMFWYRQQPGQSLTLIATANQGSEATYESGFVIDKFPISRPNLTFSTLTVSNMSPEDSSIYLCSVARERGSPLHFGNGTRLTVT.

V and J are TRBV10-3 and TRBJ2-3, with D uncertain. There are 14 residues in the CDR3. Trimming cost V 1 base and J 5 bases, with 10 bases left between them. CDR1 is ENHRY and CDR2 is SYGVKD in the germline V gene. The CDR3 region has the DNA TGTGCCATCAGTGAGTATGGTTCGGGAGATACGCAGTATTTT. It specifies CAISEYGSGDTQYF.